This T cell receptor (beta chain) originates from a study of blood T cells in healthy people across ages. Primers used in a second PCR of roughly 6 to 11 cycles were a sample-barcoded 5' primer and a J-beta primer mix. Each CDR3 protein is one row after TCRdb ran MiXCR on the 5' RACE reads. The profile shows 1,500,000 or so distinct CDR3 sequences, 59% of them singletons. This clonotype was seen repeatedly, ten times or more. Sequenced material: blood. The sequence came from a man younger than 30 in good health.

This CDR3 reads CSAPGQGVTEAFF. The CDR3 bases are TGCAGTGCCCCGGGACAGGGCGTCACTGAAGCTTTCTTT. The chain couples TRBV20-1 to TRBJ1-1; 9 bases are a match to TRBD1. Per germline, CDR1 DFQATT and CDR2 SNEGSKA (reference sequence). V trimming: 6 bases; J trimming: 4 bases; junction bases outside the gene matches: 6. The CDR3 loop spans 13 amino acids.